This T cell receptor (beta chain) appears in the sequencing data of a study of cytomegalovirus exposure and HLA in healthy donors. In the study overall: It was reported in a later analysis that the 120 or so validation repertoires used the same platform as the 650 to 800 first-cohort repertoires. Overall study findings and caveats: Confirmation in vitro established that three CMV-associated chains were specific for CMV antigens. Reports credit the classifier with highly specific, highly sensitive diagnosis of cytomegalovirus status. Associated with cytomegalovirus, according to the listing, were 170 or so TCR beta chains.

Using immunoSEQ multiplex PCR, the repertoire was profiled, and TCRdb retains in-frame clones only, with some absent. The profile shows some 170,000 clones, under 90% of them singletons. Notes on this clone: Its antigen is currently unknown.

The source of this sequence is a woman between 18 and 30 years old in good health and CMV-seropositive. The source material was PBMCs.

The CDR3 DNA reads TGTGCCAGCAGCCACCCACGCGGCAACGCTGAAGCTTTCTTT. This codes for CASSHPRGNAEAFF. This chain connects TRBV7-9 to TRBJ1-1; D is uncertain. The CDR3 is 14 residues long. Between the trimmed V and J ends, which lost 5 bases and 6 bases, there was a span of 16 bases. Per the germline V gene, CDR1 is SEHNR and CDR2 is FQNEAQ (reference sequence).